This TCR beta chain was obtained from a study of long-term antiretroviral therapy in people with HIV. Researchers report immunoSEQ v3.0 was run at survey level. Method: immunoSEQ multiplex PCR; TCRdb's copy keeps in-frame clones and lacks some. The sample shows tens of thousands of clones, roughly 82% of them seen only once. This sequence originates from a man between 18 and 35 years old with HIV. The sample in question was unsorted PBMCs, obtained 0.3 years after starting antiretroviral therapy.

This CDR3 is CSVDTGGLGNTIYF. CDR3 nucleotide sequence: TGCAGCGTTGATACGGGGGGTTTAGGAAACACCATATATTTT. V is TRBV29-1 and J is TRBJ1-3, with D possibly matching TRBD1 (5 bases). Germline V CDR1 and CDR2: SQVTM, ANQGSEA. Trimming removed 3 bases at V and 4 bases at J, with 13 bases between. The CDR3 length is 14 residues.